This TCR beta chain was sequenced during a study of molecular identifiers for immune sequencing clone quantification. This clonotype was seen at least ten times. Its antigen is not known. Per the germline V gene, CDR1 is MNHNS and CDR2 is SASEGT. V was pared by 2 bases and J by 6 bases, with 13 bases between. There are 14 residues in the CDR3. MiXCR, run by TCRdb on the PCR reads, gives a single entry per CDR3 protein. Altogether over 600,000 distinct CDR3 sequences are present, approximately 20% being singletons, with the ten largest covering 0.85%. Study results and limitations: Over 98% of effector molecules, but under 1% in naive cells, were held by clones with more than 20 RNA copies. Molecules of identical TCR sharing a barcode could underestimate highly expanded clone sizes.

Input for naive CD8 libraries was about 18,000 to 1,100,000 sorted cells; the RNA fraction used was 10%, 30% or 50%. Sequenced: naive CD8+ T cells from blood, with Jurkat cell RNA spiked in. The subset: FACS-sorted CD8+CD4-CCR7+CD45RA+ naive T cells. This receptor was identified in a human donor in good health. Some libraries in this study had Jurkat cell RNA spiked in. The chain uses TRBV6-1 and TRBJ2-5, with D possibly being TRBD2 (5 bases). CDR3 sequence: CASSELVGVKTQYF. In DNA, the CDR3 is TGTGCCAGCAGTGAATTGGTCGGGGTCAAGACCCAGTACTTC.